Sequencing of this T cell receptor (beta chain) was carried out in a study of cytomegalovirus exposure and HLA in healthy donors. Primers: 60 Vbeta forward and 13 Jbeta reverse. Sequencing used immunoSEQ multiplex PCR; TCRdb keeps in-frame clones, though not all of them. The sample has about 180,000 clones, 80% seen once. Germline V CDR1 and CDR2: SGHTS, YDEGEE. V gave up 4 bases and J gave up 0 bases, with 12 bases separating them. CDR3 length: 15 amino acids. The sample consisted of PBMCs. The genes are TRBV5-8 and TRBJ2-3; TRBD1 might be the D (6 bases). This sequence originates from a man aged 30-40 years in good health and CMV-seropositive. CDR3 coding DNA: TGTGCCAGCAGCCCAGGGGTAGGGAGCACAGATACGCAGTATTTT. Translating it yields CASSPGVGSTDTQYF.